This TCR beta chain was profiled in a study of cytomegalovirus exposure and HLA in healthy donors. A multiplex PCR was run with 60 Vbeta primers and 13 Jbeta primers. TCRdb's copy holds only in-frame clones and misses some; the assay was immunoSEQ multiplex PCR. The table records approximately 190,000 clones, 75% to 90% of them present only once. V shed 4 bases and J shed 4 bases, with 18 bases lying between them. CDR1 and CDR2 from the germline V gene are LGHNA and YSLEER. The CDR3 contains 16 residues. Whole-study findings and limits: Later on, a genetic analysis was performed. It linked a missense variant in DCLRE1C with V- and J-gene trimming of TCR beta. Later analysis suggested most CMV-associated TCR beta chains were HLA-restricted.

In its sample, this clone was seen once. What it recognizes is unknown. Sequenced input: PBMCs. The receptor was derived from a man aged 35-49 years in good health and CMV-seropositive. The V gene is TRBV4-3, the J gene TRBJ2-3, with TRBD2 as a possible D gene (7 bases). The CDR3 reads CASSPAPGGGADTQYF. The CDR3 DNA follows: TGCGCCAGCAGCCCGGCCCCGGGGGGCGGGGCAGATACGCAGTATTTT.